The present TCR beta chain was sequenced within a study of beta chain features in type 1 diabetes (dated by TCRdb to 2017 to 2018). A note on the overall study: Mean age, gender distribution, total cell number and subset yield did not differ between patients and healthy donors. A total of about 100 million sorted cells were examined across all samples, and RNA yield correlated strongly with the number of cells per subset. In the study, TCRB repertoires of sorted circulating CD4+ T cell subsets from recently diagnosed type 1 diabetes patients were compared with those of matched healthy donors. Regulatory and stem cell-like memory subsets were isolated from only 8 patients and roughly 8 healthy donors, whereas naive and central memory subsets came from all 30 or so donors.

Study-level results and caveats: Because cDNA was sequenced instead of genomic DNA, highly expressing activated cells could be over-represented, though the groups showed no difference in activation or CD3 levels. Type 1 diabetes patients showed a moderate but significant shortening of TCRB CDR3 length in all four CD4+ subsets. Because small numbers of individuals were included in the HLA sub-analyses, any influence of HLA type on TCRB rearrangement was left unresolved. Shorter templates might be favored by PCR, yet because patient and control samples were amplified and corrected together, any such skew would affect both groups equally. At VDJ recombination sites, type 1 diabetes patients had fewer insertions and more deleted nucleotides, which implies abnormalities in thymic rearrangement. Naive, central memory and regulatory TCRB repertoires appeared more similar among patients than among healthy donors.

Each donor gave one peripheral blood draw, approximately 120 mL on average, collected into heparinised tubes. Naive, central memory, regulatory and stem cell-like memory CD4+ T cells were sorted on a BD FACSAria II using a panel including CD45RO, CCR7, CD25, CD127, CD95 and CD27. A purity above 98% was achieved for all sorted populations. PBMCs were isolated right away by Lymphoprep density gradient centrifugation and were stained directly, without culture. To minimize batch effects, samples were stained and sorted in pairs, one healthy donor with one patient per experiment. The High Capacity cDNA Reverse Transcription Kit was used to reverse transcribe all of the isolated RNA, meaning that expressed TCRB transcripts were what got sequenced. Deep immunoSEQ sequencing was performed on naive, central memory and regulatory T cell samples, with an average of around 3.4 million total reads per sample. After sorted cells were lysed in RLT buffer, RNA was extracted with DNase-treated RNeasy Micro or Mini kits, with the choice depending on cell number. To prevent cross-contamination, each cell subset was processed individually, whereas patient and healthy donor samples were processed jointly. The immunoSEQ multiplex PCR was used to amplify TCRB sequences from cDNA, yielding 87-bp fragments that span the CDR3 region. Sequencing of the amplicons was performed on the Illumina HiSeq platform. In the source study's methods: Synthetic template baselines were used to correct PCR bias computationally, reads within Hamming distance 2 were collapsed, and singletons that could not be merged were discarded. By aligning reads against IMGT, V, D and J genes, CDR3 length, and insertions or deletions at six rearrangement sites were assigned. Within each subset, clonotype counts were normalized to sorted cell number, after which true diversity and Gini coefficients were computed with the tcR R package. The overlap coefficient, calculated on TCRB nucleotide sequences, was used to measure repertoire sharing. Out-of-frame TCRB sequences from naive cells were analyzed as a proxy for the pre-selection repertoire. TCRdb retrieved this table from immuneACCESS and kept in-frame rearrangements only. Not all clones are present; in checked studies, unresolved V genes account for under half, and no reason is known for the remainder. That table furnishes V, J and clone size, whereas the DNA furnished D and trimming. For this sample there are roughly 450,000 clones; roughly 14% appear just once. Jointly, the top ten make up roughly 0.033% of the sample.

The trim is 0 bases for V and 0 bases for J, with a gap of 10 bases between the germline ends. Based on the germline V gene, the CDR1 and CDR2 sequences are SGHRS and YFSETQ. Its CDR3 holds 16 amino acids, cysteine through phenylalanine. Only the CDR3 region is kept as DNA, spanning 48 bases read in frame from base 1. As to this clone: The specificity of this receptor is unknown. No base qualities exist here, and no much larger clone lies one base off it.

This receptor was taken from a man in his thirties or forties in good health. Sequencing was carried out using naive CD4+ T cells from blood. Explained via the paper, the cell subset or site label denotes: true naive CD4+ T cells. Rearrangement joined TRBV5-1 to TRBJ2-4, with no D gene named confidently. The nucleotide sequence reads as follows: TGCGCCAGCAGCTTGGGGGTCGAGATAGCCAAAAACATTCAGTACTTC. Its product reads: CASSLGVEIAKNIQYF.